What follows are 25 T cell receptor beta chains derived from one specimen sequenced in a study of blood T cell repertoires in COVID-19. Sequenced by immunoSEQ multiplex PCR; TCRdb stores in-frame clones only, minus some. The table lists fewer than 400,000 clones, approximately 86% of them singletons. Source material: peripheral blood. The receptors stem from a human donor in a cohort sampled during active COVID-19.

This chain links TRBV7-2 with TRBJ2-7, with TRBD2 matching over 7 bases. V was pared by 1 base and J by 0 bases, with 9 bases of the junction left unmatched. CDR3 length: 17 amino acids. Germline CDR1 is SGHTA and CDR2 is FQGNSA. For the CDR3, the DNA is TGTGCCAGCAGCTTAGAAGTTAGCGGGTTAAGCTCCTACGAGCAGTACTTC. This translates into CASSLEVSGLSSYEQYF.

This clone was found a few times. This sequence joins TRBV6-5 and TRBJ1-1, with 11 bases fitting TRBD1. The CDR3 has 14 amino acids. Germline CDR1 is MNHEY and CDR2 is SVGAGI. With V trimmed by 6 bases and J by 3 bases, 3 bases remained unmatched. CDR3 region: CASRGQGDYTEAFF. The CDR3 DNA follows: TGTGCCAGCAGGGGACAGGGGGATTACACTGAAGCTTTCTTT.

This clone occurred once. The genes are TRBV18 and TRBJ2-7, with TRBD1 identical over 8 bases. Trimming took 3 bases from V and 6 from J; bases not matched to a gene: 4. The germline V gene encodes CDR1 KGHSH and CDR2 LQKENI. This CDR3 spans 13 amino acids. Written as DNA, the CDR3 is TGTGCCAGCTCACCCCGACAGGGGAGCGAGCAGTACTTC. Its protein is CASSPRQGSEQYF.

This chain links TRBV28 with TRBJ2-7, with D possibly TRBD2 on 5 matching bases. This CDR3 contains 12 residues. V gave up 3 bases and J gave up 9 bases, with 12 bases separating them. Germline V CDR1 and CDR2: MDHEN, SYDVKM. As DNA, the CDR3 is TGTGCCAGCAGTTTTAGGCAGGCGGGGCAGTACTTC. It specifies CASSFRQAGQYF.

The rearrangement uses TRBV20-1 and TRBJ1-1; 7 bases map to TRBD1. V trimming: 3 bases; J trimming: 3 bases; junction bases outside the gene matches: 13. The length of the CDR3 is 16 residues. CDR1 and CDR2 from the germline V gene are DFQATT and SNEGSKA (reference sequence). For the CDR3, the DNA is TGCAGTGCTAGTCCACCGGGACAGAGGAGGTACACTGAAGCTTTCTTT. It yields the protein CSASPPGQRRYTEAFF.

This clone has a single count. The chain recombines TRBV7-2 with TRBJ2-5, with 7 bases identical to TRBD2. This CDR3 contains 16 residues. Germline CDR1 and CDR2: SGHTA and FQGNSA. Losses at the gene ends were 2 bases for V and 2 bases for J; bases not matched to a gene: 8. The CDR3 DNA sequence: TGTGCCAGCAGCTTAAAGGCGGGAGTCGATCAAGAGACCCAGTACTTC. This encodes CASSLKAGVDQETQYF. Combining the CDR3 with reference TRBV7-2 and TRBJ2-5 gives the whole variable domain GAGVSQSPSNKVTEKGKDVELRCDPISGHTALYWYRQSLGQGLEFLIYFQGNSAPDKSGLPSDRFSAERTGGSVSTLTIQRTQQEDSAVYLCASSLKAGVDQETQYFGPGTRLLVL.

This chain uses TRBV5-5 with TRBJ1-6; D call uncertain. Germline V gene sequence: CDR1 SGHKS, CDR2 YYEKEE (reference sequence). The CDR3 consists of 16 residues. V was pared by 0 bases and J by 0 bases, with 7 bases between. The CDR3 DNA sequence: TGTGCCAGCAGCTTGGGCCCGAGCTCCTATAATTCACCCCTCCACTTT. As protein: CASSLGPSSYNSPLHF.

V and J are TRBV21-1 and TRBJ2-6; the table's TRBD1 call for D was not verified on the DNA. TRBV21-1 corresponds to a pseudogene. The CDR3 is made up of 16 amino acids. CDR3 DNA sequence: TGTGCCAGCAGGACAGGGGACAGCTCTGGGGCCAACGTCCTGACTTTC. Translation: CASRTGDSSGANVLTF.

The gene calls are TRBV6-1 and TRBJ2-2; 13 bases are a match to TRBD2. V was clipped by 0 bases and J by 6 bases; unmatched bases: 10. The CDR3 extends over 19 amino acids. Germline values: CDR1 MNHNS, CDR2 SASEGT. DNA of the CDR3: TGTGCCAGCAGTGAAGCGGGCCCCGGACTAGCGGGAGCTGCCGGGGAGCTGTTTTTT. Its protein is CASSEAGPGLAGAAGELFF.

The CDR3 bases are TGTGCCAGCAGTTACGTAGCGGTGACTAGCACAGATACGCAGTATTTT. As protein: CASSYVAVTSTDTQYF. This rearrangement joins TRBV6-6 to TRBJ2-3, with a possible D match to TRBD2 (6 bases). The CDR3 length is 16 residues. CDR1 is MNHNY, CDR2 SVGAGI, per germline (reference sequence). With 2 bases removed from V and 0 bases from J, the gap between germline ends came to 12 bases.

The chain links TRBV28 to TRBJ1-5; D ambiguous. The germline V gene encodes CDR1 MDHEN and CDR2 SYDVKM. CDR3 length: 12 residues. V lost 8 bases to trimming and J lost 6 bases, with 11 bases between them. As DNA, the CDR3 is TGTGCCAGCGATCGTCGGGGTCAGCCCCAGCATTTT. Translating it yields CASDRRGQPQHF.

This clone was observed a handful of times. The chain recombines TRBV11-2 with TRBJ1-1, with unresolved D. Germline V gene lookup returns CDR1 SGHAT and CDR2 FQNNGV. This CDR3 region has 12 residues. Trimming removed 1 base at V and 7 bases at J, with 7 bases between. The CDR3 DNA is TGTGCCAGCAGCTTAGTTGGCTTTGAAGCTTTCTTT. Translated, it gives CASSLVGFEAFF. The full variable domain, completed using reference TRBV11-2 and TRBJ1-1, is EAGVAQSPRYKIIEKRQSVAFWCNPISGHATLYWYQQILGQGPKLLIQFQNNGVVDDSQLPKDRFSAERLKGVDSTLKIQPAKLEDSAVYLCASSLVGFEAFFGQGTRLTVV.

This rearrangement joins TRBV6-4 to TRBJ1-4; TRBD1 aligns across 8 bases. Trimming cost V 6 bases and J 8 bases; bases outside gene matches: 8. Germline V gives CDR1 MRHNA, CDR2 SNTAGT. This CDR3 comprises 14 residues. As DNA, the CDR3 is TGTGCCAGCAGGGAGACAGGGGAGGGGGAAAAACTGTTTTTT. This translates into CASRETGEGEKLFF.

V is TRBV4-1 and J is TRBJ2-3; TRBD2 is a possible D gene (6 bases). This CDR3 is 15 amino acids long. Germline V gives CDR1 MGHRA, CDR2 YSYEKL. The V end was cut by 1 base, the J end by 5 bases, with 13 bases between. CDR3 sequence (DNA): TGCGCCAGCAGCCAAGTCGGCCTAGCGAGAGATACGCAGTATTTT. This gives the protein CASSQVGLARDTQYF.

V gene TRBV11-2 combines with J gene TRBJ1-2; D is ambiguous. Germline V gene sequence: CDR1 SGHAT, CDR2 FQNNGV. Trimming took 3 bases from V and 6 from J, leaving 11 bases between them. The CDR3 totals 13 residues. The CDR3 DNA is TGTGCCAGCAGCTTTAGCGGGAGGGATGGCTACACCTTC. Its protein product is CASSFSGRDGYTF. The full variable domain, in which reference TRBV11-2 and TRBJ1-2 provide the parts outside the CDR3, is EAGVAQSPRYKIIEKRQSVAFWCNPISGHATLYWYQQILGQGPKLLIQFQNNGVVDDSQLPKDRFSAERLKGVDSTLKIQPAKLEDSAVYLCASSFSGRDGYTFGSGTRLTVV.

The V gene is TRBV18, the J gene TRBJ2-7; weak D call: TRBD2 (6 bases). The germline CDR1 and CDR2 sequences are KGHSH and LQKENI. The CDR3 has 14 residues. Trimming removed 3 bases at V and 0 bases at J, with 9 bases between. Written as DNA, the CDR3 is TGTGCCAGCTCACCCCGGACTAACTCCTACGAGCAGTACTTC. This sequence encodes CASSPRTNSYEQYF.

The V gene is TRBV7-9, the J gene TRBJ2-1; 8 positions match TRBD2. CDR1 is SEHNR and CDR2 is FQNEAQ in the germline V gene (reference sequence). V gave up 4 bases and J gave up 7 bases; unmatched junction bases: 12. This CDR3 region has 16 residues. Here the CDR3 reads CASSSTGRGKVNEQFF. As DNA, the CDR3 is TGTGCCAGCAGCTCGACCGGGAGGGGTAAGGTGAATGAGCAGTTCTTC. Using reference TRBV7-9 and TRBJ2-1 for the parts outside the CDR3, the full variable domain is DTGVSQNPRHKITKRGQNVTFRCDPISEHNRLYWYRQTLGQGPEFLTYFQNEAQLEKSRLLSDRFSAERPKGSFSTLEIQRTEQGDSAMYLCASSSTGRGKVNEQFFGPGTRLTVL.

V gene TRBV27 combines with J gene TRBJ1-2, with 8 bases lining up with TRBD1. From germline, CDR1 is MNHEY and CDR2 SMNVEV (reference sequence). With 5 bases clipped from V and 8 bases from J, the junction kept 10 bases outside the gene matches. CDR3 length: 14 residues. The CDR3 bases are TGTGCCAGCAGTCTCGGACAGGGCACTATCGGCTACACCTTC. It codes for CASSLGQGTIGYTF.

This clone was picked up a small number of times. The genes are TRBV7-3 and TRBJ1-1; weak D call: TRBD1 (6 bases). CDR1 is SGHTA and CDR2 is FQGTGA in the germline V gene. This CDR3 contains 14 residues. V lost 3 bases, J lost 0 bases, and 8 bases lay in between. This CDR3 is CASSLGHLNTEAFF. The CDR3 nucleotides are TGTGCCAGCAGCTTGGGACACCTGAACACTGAAGCTTTCTTT.

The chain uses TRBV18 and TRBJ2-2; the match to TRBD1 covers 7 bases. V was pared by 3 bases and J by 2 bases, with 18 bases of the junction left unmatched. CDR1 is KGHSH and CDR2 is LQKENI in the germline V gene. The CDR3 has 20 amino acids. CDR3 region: CASSPRLRQGTDQNTGELFF. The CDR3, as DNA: TGTGCCAGCTCACCGAGACTAAGACAGGGAACCGACCAAAACACCGGGGAGCTGTTTTTT.

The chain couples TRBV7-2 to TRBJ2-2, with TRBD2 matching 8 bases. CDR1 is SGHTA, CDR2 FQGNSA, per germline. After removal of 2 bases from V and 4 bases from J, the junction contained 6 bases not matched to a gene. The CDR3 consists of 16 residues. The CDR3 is CASSLFAGGPTGELFF. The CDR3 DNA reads TGTGCCAGCAGCTTATTTGCGGGGGGCCCCACCGGGGAGCTGTTTTTT.

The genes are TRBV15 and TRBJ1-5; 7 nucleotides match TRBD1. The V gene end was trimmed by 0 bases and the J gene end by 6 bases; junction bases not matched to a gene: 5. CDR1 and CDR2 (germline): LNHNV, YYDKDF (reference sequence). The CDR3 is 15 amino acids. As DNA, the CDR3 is TGTGCCACCAGCAGAGATGAGGGGGCGGGTCAGCCCCAGCATTTT. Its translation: CATSRDEGAGQPQHF.

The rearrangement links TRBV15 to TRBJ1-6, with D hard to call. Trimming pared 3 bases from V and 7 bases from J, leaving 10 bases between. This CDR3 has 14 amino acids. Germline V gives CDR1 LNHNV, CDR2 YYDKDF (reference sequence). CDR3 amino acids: CATSSGGTNSPLHF. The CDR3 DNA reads TGTGCCACCAGCAGTGGAGGCACCAATTCACCCCTCCACTTT.

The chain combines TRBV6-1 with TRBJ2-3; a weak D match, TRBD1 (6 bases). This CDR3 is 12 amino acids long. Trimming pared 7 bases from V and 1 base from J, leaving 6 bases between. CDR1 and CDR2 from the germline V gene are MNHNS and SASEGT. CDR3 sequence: CASTGGTDTQYF. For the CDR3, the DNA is TGTGCCAGCACAGGGGGCACAGATACGCAGTATTTT.

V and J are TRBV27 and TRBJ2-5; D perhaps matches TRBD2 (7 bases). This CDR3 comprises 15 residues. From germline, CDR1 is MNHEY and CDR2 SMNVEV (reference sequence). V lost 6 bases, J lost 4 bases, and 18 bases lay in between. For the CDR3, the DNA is TGTGCCAGCAGGGTCCGAGGCGGGGGCCTAGAGACCCAGTACTTC. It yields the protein CASRVRGGGLETQYF.